This TCR beta chain is from a study of CD8 T cells in Susac syndrome. This clonotype appeared once. Germline lookup yields CDR1 SQVTM and CDR2 ANQGSEA. CDR3 length: 14 residues. V was shortened by 6 bases and J by 2 bases, with 17 bases between the two germline ends. A quantity of 0.5 to 1 ug RNA underwent reverse transcription using random hexamers. TCRdb re-derived calls from the immunoSEQ multiplex PCR reads in MiXCR, one entry per CDR3 protein. The repertoire consists of fewer than 300,000 distinct CDR3 sequences, with roughly 81% occurring once and the leading ten covering approximately 0.11%. CD8+ and CD4+ T cells from blood underwent TCR beta sequencing.

The chain joins TRBV29-1 to TRBJ2-7; D is perhaps TRBD2 (5 bases). The origin of this receptor is a human donor with multiple sclerosis. Sequencing was carried out using CD8+ T cells from PBMCs. The CDR3 here is CSVTLLDATYEQYF. CDR3 nucleotide sequence: TGCAGCGTGACCTTACTAGACGCTACCTACGAGCAGTACTTC.